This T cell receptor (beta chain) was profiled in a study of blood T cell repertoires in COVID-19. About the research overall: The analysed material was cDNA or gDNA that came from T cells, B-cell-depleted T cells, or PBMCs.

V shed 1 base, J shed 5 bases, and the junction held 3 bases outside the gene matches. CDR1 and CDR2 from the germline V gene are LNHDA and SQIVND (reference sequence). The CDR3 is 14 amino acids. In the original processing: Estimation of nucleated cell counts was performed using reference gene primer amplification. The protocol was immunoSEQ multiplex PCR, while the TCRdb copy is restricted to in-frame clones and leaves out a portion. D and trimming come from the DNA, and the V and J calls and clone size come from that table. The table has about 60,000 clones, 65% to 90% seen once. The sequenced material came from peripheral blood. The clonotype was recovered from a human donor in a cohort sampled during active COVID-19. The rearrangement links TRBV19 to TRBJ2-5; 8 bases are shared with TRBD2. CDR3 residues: CASSIAAGEETQYF. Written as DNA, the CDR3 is TGTGCCAGTAGTATAGCAGCGGGGGAGGAGACCCAGTACTTC.